Each of the 10 T cell receptor beta chains below was sequenced from the same sample in a study of T-cell memory formation after mild COVID-19. TCRdb fed the 5' RACE reads into MiXCR, producing one record per CDR3 protein. This table holds more than 450,000 distinct CDR3 sequences, over 15% found once. The sequenced sample consisted of PBMCs or a T cell subset sorted from them (not recorded which). Receptors originate from an adult woman who had mild COVID-19 (a few samples of this study predate the infection). Cell type and time point are not known.

This clonotype came up a few times. The CDR3 loop reads CAWTGAVTPAYEQYF. The CDR3 region has the DNA TGTGCCTGGACTGGGGCGGTAACCCCAGCCTACGAGCAGTACTTC. The J gene is TRBJ2-7, the V gene TRBV30, with D perhaps matching TRBD1 (5 bases). The germline V gene encodes CDR1 GTSNPN and CDR2 SVGIG (reference sequence). The germline V and J ends were trimmed by 4 bases and 2 bases, with 18 bases remaining between them. CDR3 length: 15 residues.

This chain links TRBV24-1 with TRBJ2-2, with a possible D match to TRBD2 (5 bases). The CDR3 consists of 15 residues. Trimming took off 3 bases at V and 1 base at J, with 8 bases between the two ends. The germline V gene encodes CDR1 KGHDR and CDR2 SFDVKD. CDR3 coding DNA: TGTGCCACCAGTGATAATAGCGAGAACACCGGGGAGCTGTTTTTT. It codes for CATSDNSENTGELFF.

The chain combines TRBV6-1 with TRBJ2-2, with 8 bases matching TRBD2. Trimming cost V 0 bases and J 7 bases; bases outside gene matches: 7. CDR3 length: 16 amino acids. Germline V gene sequence: CDR1 MNHNS, CDR2 SASEGT. DNA for the CDR3: TGTGCCAGCAGTGAAGCTAGCGGGGTTTTGGGCGGGGAGCTGTTTTTT. This sequence encodes CASSEASGVLGGELFF.

This clonotype was detected only a few times. V usage is TRBV6-5 and J usage is TRBJ2-7; 16 bases agree with TRBD2. This CDR3 has 17 amino acids. Unmatched junction bases numbered 9, after V lost 6 bases and J lost 4 bases. The germline V gene encodes CDR1 MNHEY and CDR2 SVGAGI. The CDR3 reads CASSKGLAGGKVYEQYF. CDR3 coding DNA: TGTGCCAGCAGCAAGGGACTAGCGGGAGGGAAGGTTTACGAGCAGTACTTC.

This clonotype was counted between two and nine times. The V call is TRBV12-3 or TRBV12-4, the J call TRBJ2-3, with unresolved D. V gave up 3 bases and J gave up 4 bases, with 11 bases separating them. The CDR3 totals 14 residues. The CDR3 protein is CASSLRTLPDTQYF. In DNA, the CDR3 is TGTGCCAGCAGTTTGCGTACGTTACCAGATACGCAGTATTTT.

This sequence joins TRBV20-1 and TRBJ1-2, with TRBD1 as a possible D gene (5 bases). Per the germline V gene, CDR1 is DFQATT and CDR2 is SNEGSKA (reference sequence). The CDR3 runs to 12 residues. The germline V and J ends were trimmed by 1 base and 3 bases, with 6 bases remaining between them. CDR3 in DNA: TGCAGTGCTAGAGGGGGGGACTATGGCTACACCTTC. Its translation: CSARGGDYGYTF.

This clonotype came up many times. The J gene is TRBJ1-2, the V gene TRBV20-1, with 8 bases fitting TRBD1. Losses at the gene ends were 5 bases for V and 3 bases for J; bases not matched to a gene: 11. This CDR3 has 15 residues. CDR1 is DFQATT and CDR2 is SNEGSKA in the germline V gene (reference sequence). As DNA, the CDR3 is TGCAGTGCTCCTCCCCTTGACAGGGGCTACTATGGCTACACCTTC. Protein: CSAPPLDRGYYGYTF.

This chain connects TRBV12-3 or TRBV12-4 to TRBJ1-1; D unclear. CDR3 length: 15 amino acids. V gave up 6 bases and J gave up 6 bases, with 20 bases separating them. The CDR3 nucleotides read TGTGCCAGCAGCCTCGATGGGCCATCTAGGGCTGAAGCTTTCTTT. Amino acid sequence: CASSLDGPSRAEAFF.

CDR3 nucleotide sequence: TGTGCCAGCAGTTACTCTGGGACGGCCTACAATGAGCAGTTCTTC. This sequence encodes CASSYSGTAYNEQFF. The chain uses TRBV6-5 and TRBJ2-1, with D perhaps assigned TRBD1 or TRBD2 (5 bases each). The V end was cut by 0 bases, the J end by 2 bases, with 8 bases between. Germline V gene sequence: CDR1 MNHEY, CDR2 SVGAGI. The CDR3 loop spans 15 amino acids.

This clonotype turned up a few times. This sequence joins TRBV13 and TRBJ2-7; D is undetermined. This CDR3 has 13 amino acids. The V gene's germline CDR1 is PRHDT and CDR2 FYEKMQ (reference sequence). V lost 7 bases and J lost 3, with 13 bases in between. CDR3 sequence: CASTISADYEQYF. The CDR3 coding sequence is TGTGCCAGCACCATCTCGGCAGACTACGAGCAGTACTTC.